The next 15 T cell receptor beta chains were all read from a single sample in a study of blood T cells in healthy people across ages. The use of a sample-barcoded 5' primer and a J-beta primer mix characterized a second PCR of roughly 6 to 11 cycles. A single record per CDR3 protein comes from TCRdb applying MiXCR to the 5' RACE reads. The sample yields about 800,000 distinct CDR3 sequences, 25% seen once. These data also formed part of another study, on T cells of mothers and their children.

Sequencing was done on a sample of blood. The receptors were gathered from a boy aged 10-17 years in good health.

This chain joins TRBV28 and TRBJ2-7, with D tentatively TRBD1 or TRBD2 (6 bases each). CDR3 length: 11 amino acids. V was shortened by 5 bases and J by 9 bases, with 11 bases between the two germline ends. Germline CDR1 is MDHEN and CDR2 is SYDVKM. In nucleotides, the CDR3 is TGTGCCAGCAGTACATGGGGGGCGCAGTACTTC. Translated: CASSTWGAQYF.

The chain links TRBV7-2 to TRBJ2-3; D is perhaps TRBD1 or TRBD2 (5 bases each). The length of the CDR3 is 13 residues. Trimming left V 3 bases short and J 8 bases short, with 12 bases between. Germline-derived CDR1 and CDR2 are SGHTA and FQGNSA. The CDR3: CASSLGVPATQYF. The DNA for the CDR3 is TGTGCCAGCAGCTTGGGGGTACCAGCTACGCAGTATTTT.

Of note for this clonotype: At one end the junction does not follow the germline gene, possibly because of a read error. V usage is TRBV20-1 and J usage is TRBJ2-5; D not certain. Germline-derived CDR1 and CDR2 are DFQATT and SNEGSKA (reference sequence). The CDR3 extends over 15 amino acids. CDR3 nucleotide sequence: TGCAGTGCTAGATCGGCGGCAGCTATCCAAGAGACCCAGTCCTTC. This translates into CSARSAAAIQETQSF.

The rearrangement uses TRBV4-2 and TRBJ2-1, with 10 bases that match TRBD2. Trimming removed 0 bases from V and 10 bases from J; junction bases left unmatched: 3. Germline CDR1 is LGHNA and CDR2 is YNFKEQ. This CDR3 contains 14 residues. The chain's CDR3 is CASSQEVGLAEQFF. DNA for the CDR3: TGTGCCAGCAGCCAAGAGGTGGGACTAGCGGAGCAGTTCTTC.

This chain joins TRBV29-1 and TRBJ2-1; 7 nucleotides match TRBD2. The CDR3 has 13 amino acids. CDR1 is SQVTM and CDR2 is ANQGSEA in the germline V gene. With 6 bases clipped from V and 4 bases from J, the junction kept 6 bases outside the gene matches. CDR3 region: CSVLAEVYNEQFF. The CDR3 DNA sequence: TGCAGCGTCCTAGCGGAGGTATACAATGAGCAGTTCTTC.

The sample holds many counts of this clonotype. Its ends do not fully match the called genes, so a read error is possible. The chain is built from TRBV5-1 and TRBJ1-5; perhaps TRBD1 as D (5 bases). Germline V CDR1 and CDR2: SGHRS, YFSETQ. The CDR3 has 14 amino acids. The CDR3 sequence is CASSLAGSNQPQHF. The DNA of the CDR3 is TGTGCCAGCAGCTTGGCAGGGAGTAATCAGCCCCAGCATTTT.

This clonotype has a handful of counts. The chain uses TRBV11-3 and TRBJ2-1; TRBD1 matches at 8 bases. The ends lost 6 bases at V and 5 bases at J; junction bases unmatched: 12. In germline, CDR1 is SGHNT, CDR2 YENEEA. The CDR3 length is 16 residues. The DNA of the CDR3 is TGTGCCAGCAGATTGGCTTCCGGGGGACAGGACAATGAGCAGTTCTTC. It specifies CASRLASGGQDNEQFF.

This chain uses TRBV29-1 with TRBJ1-5; D ambiguous. Looked up from germline, CDR1 is SQVTM and CDR2 is ANQGSEA. CDR3 length: 13 amino acids. Trimming pared 6 bases from V and 6 bases from J, leaving 15 bases between. The CDR3 region is CSVADGGLQPQHF. CDR3 coding DNA: TGCAGCGTGGCCGACGGCGGTCTTCAGCCCCAGCATTTT.

J is TRBJ2-2 and V is TRBV10-3, with D maybe TRBD2 (6 bases). The germline CDR1 and CDR2 sequences are ENHRY and SYGVKD. V dropped 0 bases and J dropped 0 bases, with 11 bases sitting between them. The CDR3 loop spans 17 amino acids. The CDR3 reads CAISESGTVANTGELFF. DNA of the CDR3: TGTGCCATCAGTGAGTCCGGGACTGTTGCGAACACCGGGGAGCTGTTTTTT.

The J gene is TRBJ2-2, the V gene TRBV6-6; TRBD1 aligns across 9 bases. V was clipped by 2 bases and J by 4 bases; unmatched bases: 2. The germline CDR1 and CDR2 sequences are MNHNY and SVGAGI (reference sequence). This CDR3 region has 15 residues. DNA of the CDR3: TGTGCCAGCAGTTACGGACAGGGGAGCACCGGGGAGCTGTTTTTT. It codes for CASSYGQGSTGELFF.

The gene calls are TRBV3-1 and TRBJ2-5; 9 bases are shared with TRBD1. With the DNA end fitting TRBJ2-1 better, the J assignment may be wrong. The CDR3 is 14 residues long. Germline assignment: CDR1 LGHDT and CDR2 YNNKEL (reference sequence). CDR3 coding DNA: TGTGCCAGCAGCCGTGAGGACAGGGGTTGGGAGCAGTTCTTC. As protein: CASSREDRGWEQFF.

This clonotype has more than one count but fewer than ten. This rearrangement joins TRBV20-1 to TRBJ2-5; D is undetermined. The CDR3 sequence is 11 residues long. The V end was cut by 2 bases, the J end by 4 bases, with 5 bases between. Germline V CDR1 and CDR2: DFQATT, SNEGSKA (reference sequence). This CDR3 reads CSARSRETQYF. The CDR3 bases are TGCAGTGCTAGATCCCGAGAGACCCAGTACTTC.

This chain connects TRBV6-2 or TRBV6-3 to TRBJ2-5; the D is unclear. The end of the DNA is better explained by TRBJ2-7, so the J call may be wrong. The CDR3 has 14 amino acids. Germline V lookup: CDR1 MNHEY, CDR2 SVGEGT. This CDR3 reads CASSYNGVVDEQYF. The CDR3 DNA sequence: TGTGCCAGCAGTTATAATGGGGTAGTCGACGAGCAGTACTTC.

This chain links TRBV29-1 with TRBJ2-5; 7 positions match TRBD2. The CDR3 runs to 13 residues. The germline CDR1 and CDR2 sequences are SQVTM and ANQGSEA. V was clipped by 3 bases and J by 2 bases; unmatched bases: 3. Written as DNA, the CDR3 is TGCAGCGTTGAGGGGGGGAAACAAGAGACCCAGTACTTC. Translated, it gives CSVEGGKQETQYF.

V is TRBV5-6 and J is TRBJ1-2; no firm D call. Germline-derived CDR1 and CDR2 are SGHDT and YYEEEE. Trimming took 2 bases from V and 0 from J, leaving 8 bases between them. The CDR3 consists of 14 residues. CDR3 DNA sequence: TGTGCCAGCAGCTTATTTCGGGCTAACTATGGCTACACCTTC. Its translation is CASSLFRANYGYTF.